This T cell receptor beta chain is from a study of spatial heterogeneity in lung cancer. This CDR3 is 13 amino acids long. CDR1 and CDR2 (germline): SGHRS, YFSETQ. V was cut by 7 bases and J by 9 bases, with 19 bases left in between. In the library, each TCR cDNA molecule bore its own unique molecular identifier. TCRdb reanalysed the 5' RACE reads using MiXCR and keeps one entry per CDR3 protein. This table holds 48,000 or so distinct CDR3 sequences, over 4.5% found once. Time point indicated: sample taken at primary tumor resection. The study sequenced unsorted whole RNA from tumor, nontumor lung or frozen PBMC. The table lists this clonotype with many counts.

The specimen was PBMCs, collected at surgery. The rearrangement uses TRBV5-1 and TRBJ1-1; D is possibly TRBD1 (5 bases). The TCR sequence derives from a male donor with early-stage non-small cell lung cancer. The CDR3: CASGEGIGAQAFF. In nucleotides, the CDR3 is TGCGCCAGCGGGGAGGGGATAGGGGCCCAAGCTTTCTTT.